This T cell receptor beta chain came from a study of tumor and adjacent non-tumor tissue in lung cancer. Three rounds of nested PCR, following a modified ARM-PCR protocol, produced the TCRbeta library. TCRdb reprocessed the multiplex PCR reads with MiXCR, giving one entry per CDR3 protein. The data contain 200,000 to 250,000 distinct CDR3 sequences, less than 80% of them singletons. V was pared by 6 bases and J by 6 bases, with 2 bases of the junction left unmatched. Germline-derived CDR1 and CDR2 are MNHEY and SVGEGT. This CDR3 has 13 residues. This sample's RNA came from whole unsorted tissue. This clonotype has ten or more counts.

Material for sequencing was lung tumor tissue. The V call is TRBV6-2 or TRBV6-3, the J call TRBJ2-1, with 10 bases that match TRBD1. This clonotype originated in a man aged 55 to 70 with non-small cell lung cancer. As DNA, the CDR3 is TGTGCCAGCAGGGGACAGGGGTTCAATGAGCAGTTCTTC. This translates into CASRGQGFNEQFF.